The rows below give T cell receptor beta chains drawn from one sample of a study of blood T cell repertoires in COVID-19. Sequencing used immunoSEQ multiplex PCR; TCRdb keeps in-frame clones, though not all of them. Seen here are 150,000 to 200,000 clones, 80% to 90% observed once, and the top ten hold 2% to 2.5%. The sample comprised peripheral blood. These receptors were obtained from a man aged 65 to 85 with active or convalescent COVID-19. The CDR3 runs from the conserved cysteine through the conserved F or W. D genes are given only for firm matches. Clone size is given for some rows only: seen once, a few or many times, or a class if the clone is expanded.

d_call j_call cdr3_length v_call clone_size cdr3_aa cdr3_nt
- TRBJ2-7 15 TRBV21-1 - CASSKKTSGNGEQYF TGTGCCAGCAGCAAAAAGACTAGCGGGAATGGCGAGCAGTACTTC
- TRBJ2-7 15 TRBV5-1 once CASSLATSLSYEQYF TGCGCCAGCAGCTTGGCTACCTCACTTTCCTACGAGCAGTACTTC
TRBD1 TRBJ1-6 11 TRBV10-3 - CAISDGQDLHF TGTGCCATCAGTGACGGACAGGACCTCCACTTT
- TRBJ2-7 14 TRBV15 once CATSREGQAYEQYF TGTGCCACCAGCAGAGAGGGGCAAGCCTACGAGCAGTACTTC
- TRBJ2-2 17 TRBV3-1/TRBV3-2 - CASSQTPLASNTGELFF TGTGCCAGCAGCCAAACTCCCCTAGCGTCTAACACCGGGGAGCTGTTTTTT
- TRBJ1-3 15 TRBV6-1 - CASSELGASGNTIYF TGTGCCAGCAGTGAACTGGGGGCCTCTGGAAACACCATATATTTT
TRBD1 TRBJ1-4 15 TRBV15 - CATSREDRVGEKLFF TGTGCCACCAGCAGAGAGGACAGGGTTGGTGAAAAACTGTTTTTT
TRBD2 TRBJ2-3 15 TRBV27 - CASSSSSGRTDTQYF TGTGCCAGCAGTTCCTCTAGCGGGAGAACAGATACGCAGTATTTT
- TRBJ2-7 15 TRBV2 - CASSQPFRNPYEQYF TGTGCCAGCAGTCAACCGTTCAGAAACCCCTACGAGCAGTACTTC
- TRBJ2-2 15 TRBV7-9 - CASSLSGLSTGELFF TGTGCCAGCAGCTTATCGGGACTCTCTACCGGGGAGCTGTTTTTT
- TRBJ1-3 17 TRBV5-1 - CASSLGPAGGSGNTIYF TGCGCCAGCAGCTTGGGCCCAGCCGGCGGCTCTGGAAACACCATATATTTT
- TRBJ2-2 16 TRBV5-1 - CASSLDKRSYTGELFF TGCGCCAGCAGCTTGGATAAACGGTCTTACACCGGGGAGCTGTTTTTT
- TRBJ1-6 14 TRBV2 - CASSSGGPVSPLHF TGTGCCAGCAGTTCGGGGGGGCCCGTTTCACCCCTCCACTTT
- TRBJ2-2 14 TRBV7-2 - CASSLGGLTGELFF TGTGCCAGCAGCTTGGGGGGGCTGACCGGGGAGCTGTTTTTT
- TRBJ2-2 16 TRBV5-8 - CASSPRGRTNTGELFF TGTGCCAGCAGCCCCAGAGGGCGAACGAACACCGGGGAGCTGTTTTTT
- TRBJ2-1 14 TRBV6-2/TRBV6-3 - CASSNKAGFSEQFF TGTGCCAGCAGTAATAAGGCAGGGTTTAGTGAGCAGTTCTTC
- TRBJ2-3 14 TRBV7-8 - CASSLVRGKDTQYF TGTGCCAGCAGCTTAGTAAGGGGGAAAGATACGCAGTATTTT
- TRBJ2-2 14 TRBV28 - CATLEGARTGELFF TGTGCCACCTTGGAGGGGGCACGTACCGGGGAGCTGTTTTTT
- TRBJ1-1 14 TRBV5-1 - CASSLVGENTEAFF TGCGCCAGCAGCTTGGTTGGAGAGAACACTGAAGCTTTCTTT
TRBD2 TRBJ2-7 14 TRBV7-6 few CASSPWGGSREQYF TGTGCCAGCAGCCCTTGGGGGGGGTCCCGCGAGCAGTACTTC
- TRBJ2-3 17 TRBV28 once CASSSAVLTVSTDTQYF TGTGCCAGCAGTTCGGCCGTTCTAACAGTGAGCACAGATACGCAGTATTTT
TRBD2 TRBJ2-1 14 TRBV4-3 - CASSQDPERGGRFF TGCGCCAGCAGCCAAGATCCGGAGCGGGGGGGCCGGTTCTTC
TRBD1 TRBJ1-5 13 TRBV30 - CAWSETGTQPQHF TGTGCCTGGAGTGAGACAGGGACACAGCCCCAGCATTTT
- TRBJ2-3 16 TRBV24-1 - CATSPPGPFITDTQYF TGTGCCACCAGTCCCCCGGGTCCTTTCATCACAGATACGCAGTATTTT
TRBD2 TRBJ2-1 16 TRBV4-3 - CASSQSGLARHNEQFF TGCGCCAGCAGCCAGTCGGGACTAGCAAGACACAATGAGCAGTTCTTC
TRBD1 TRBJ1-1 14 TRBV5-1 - CASTRDRGLTEAFF TGCGCCAGCACCCGGGACAGGGGGCTCACTGAAGCTTTCTTT
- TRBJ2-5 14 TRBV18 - CASSFSRGQETQYF TGTGCCAGCTCATTCTCTAGGGGCCAAGAGACCCAGTACTTC
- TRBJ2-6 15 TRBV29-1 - CSVAGPSSGANVLTF TGCAGCGTTGCTGGGCCAAGCTCTGGGGCCAACGTCCTGACTTTC
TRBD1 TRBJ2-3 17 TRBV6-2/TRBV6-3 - CASSYDLRDRGTDTQYF TGTGCCAGCAGTTATGACCTCCGGGACAGGGGTACAGATACGCAGTATTTT
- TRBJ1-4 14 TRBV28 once CASGHFSTNEKLFF TGTGCCAGCGGCCATTTTTCAACTAATGAAAAACTGTTTTTT
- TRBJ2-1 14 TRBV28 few CASSSISSYNEQFF TGTGCCAGCAGTTCCATTAGCTCCTACAATGAGCAGTTCTTC
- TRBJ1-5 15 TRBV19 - CASSITGFSNQPQHF TGTGCCAGTAGTATCACGGGTTTTAGCAATCAGCCCCAGCATTTT
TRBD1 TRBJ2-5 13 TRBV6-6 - CASSYSTGETQYF TGTGCCAGCAGTTACTCGACAGGGGAGACCCAGTACTTC
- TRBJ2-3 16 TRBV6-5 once CASSYSLTGAEDTQYF TGTGCCAGCAGTTACTCATTGACGGGAGCAGAAGATACGCAGTATTTT
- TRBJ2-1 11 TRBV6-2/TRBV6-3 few CASSYLNEQFF TGTGCCAGCAGTTACTTAAATGAGCAGTTCTTC
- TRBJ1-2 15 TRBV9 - CASTPFPGVNYGYTF TGTGCCAGCACCCCGTTCCCGGGGGTGAACTATGGCTACACCTTC
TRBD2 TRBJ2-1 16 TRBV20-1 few CSASGGSLGSYNEQFF TGCAGTGCTAGTGGCGGGAGTTTAGGATCCTACAATGAGCAGTTCTTC
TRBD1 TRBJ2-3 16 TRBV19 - CASSITWTGGPDTQYF TGTGCCAGTAGTATTACCTGGACAGGGGGCCCAGATACGCAGTATTTT
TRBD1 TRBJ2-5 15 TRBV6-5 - CASSSPTGGAETQYF TGTGCCAGCAGTTCGCCGACAGGGGGCGCCGAGACCCAGTACTTC
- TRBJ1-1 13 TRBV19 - CASSIGGGAEAFF TGTGCCAGTAGTATCGGTGGGGGGGCTGAAGCTTTCTTT
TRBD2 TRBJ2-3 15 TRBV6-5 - CASSYLSGRTDTQYF TGTGCCAGCAGTTACCTTAGCGGGAGGACAGATACGCAGTATTTT
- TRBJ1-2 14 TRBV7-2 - CASSRNQANYGYTF TGTGCCAGCAGCCGGAACCAGGCTAACTATGGCTACACCTTC
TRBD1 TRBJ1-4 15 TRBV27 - CASSLSTGFNEKLFF TGTGCCAGCAGTTTATCGACAGGGTTTAATGAAAAACTGTTTTTT
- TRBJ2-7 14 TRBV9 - CASSVVVNSWEQYF TGTGCCAGCAGCGTAGTAGTGAATTCATGGGAGCAGTACTTC
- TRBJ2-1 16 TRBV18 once CASSPPRETLNNEQFF TGTGCCAGCTCACCGCCTCGGGAGACTCTCAACAATGAGCAGTTCTTC
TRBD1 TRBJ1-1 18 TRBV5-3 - CARSLPRDRSNLNTEAFF TGTGCCAGAAGCTTGCCCCGGGACAGGAGTAATCTGAACACTGAAGCTTTCTTT
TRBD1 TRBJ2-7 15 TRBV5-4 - CASSLDRGSTYEQYF TGTGCCAGCAGCTTGGACAGGGGGAGTACCTACGAGCAGTACTTC
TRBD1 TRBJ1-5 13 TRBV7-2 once CASSTGQNQPQHF TGTGCCAGCAGCACGGGACAGAATCAGCCCCAGCATTTT
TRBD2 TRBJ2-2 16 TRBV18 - CASSPLVQRGTGELFF TGTGCCAGCTCACCATTAGTCCAGCGGGGCACCGGGGAGCTGTTTTTT
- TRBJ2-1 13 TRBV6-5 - CASYPFTYNEQFF TGTGCCAGCTATCCCTTTACCTACAATGAGCAGTTCTTC
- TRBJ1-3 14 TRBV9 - CASSLTDTGNTIYF TGTGCCAGCAGCCTCACAGATACTGGAAACACCATATATTTT
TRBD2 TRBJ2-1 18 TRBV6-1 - CASSEKLAGVWENNEQFF TGTGCCAGCAGTGAAAAACTAGCGGGAGTATGGGAAAACAATGAGCAGTTCTTC